Listed below are T cell receptor beta chains from one sample, sequenced in a study of shared clonotypes between healthy human individuals. Profiled with immunoSEQ multiplex PCR; TCRdb holds only in-frame clones, not every one. Here the sample spans around 340,000 clones, less than 85% being singletons. Sequencing input: memory CD4+ T cells sorted from blood. These receptors were collected from a man between 25 and 39 years old in good health. The CDR3 runs from the conserved cysteine through the conserved F or W. D genes are given only for firm matches. Clone size appears in some rows only: once, few, many, or a class for an expanded clone.

D: TRBD2; length: 16; V: TRBV5-1; J: TRBJ2-5; size: once; CDR3: CASSLGGLAGEETQYF; DNA: TGCGCCAGCAGCTTGGGAGGACTAGCGGGAGAGGAGACCCAGTACTTC
D: TRBD1; length: 15; V: TRBV5-5; J: TRBJ1-1; size: NA; CDR3: CASSLSPGQGGTAFF; DNA: TGTGCCAGCAGCTTGTCACCGGGACAGGGGGGTACGGCTTTCTTT
D: TRBD1; length: 14; V: TRBV6-5; J: TRBJ2-2; size: once; CDR3: CASQTYRGTGELFF; DNA: TGTGCCAGCCAGACATACAGGGGCACCGGGGAGCTGTTTTTT
D: TRBD2; length: 14; V: TRBV6-6; J: TRBJ2-1; size: NA; CDR3: CASSLAGFHNEQFF; DNA: TGTGCCAGCAGTCTAGCGGGATTTCACAATGAGCAGTTCTTC
D: TRBD2; length: 16; V: TRBV2; J: TRBJ2-5; size: NA; CDR3: CASSGGGLAGGETQYF; DNA: TGTGCCAGCAGCGGGGGGGGACTAGCGGGAGGTGAGACCCAGTACTTC
D: NA; length: 12; V: TRBV11-3; J: TRBJ2-7; size: NA; CDR3: CASSLESHEQYF; DNA: TGTGCCAGCAGCTTAGAGTCTCACGAGCAGTACTTC
D: TRBD2; length: 19; V: TRBV4-2; J: TRBJ2-1; size: NA; CDR3: CASSPGAGGLASRLDEQFF; DNA: TGTGCCAGCAGCCCCGGGGCGGGAGGCCTGGCGTCTCGTTTGGATGAGCAGTTCTTC
D: TRBD1; length: 14; V: TRBV10-1; J: TRBJ2-2; size: NA; CDR3: CASRGQGNTGELFF; DNA: TGCGCCAGCAGGGGACAGGGCAACACCGGGGAGCTGTTTTTT
D: NA; length: 13; V: TRBV5-6; J: TRBJ2-7; size: NA; CDR3: CASSLGPHYEQYF; DNA: TGTGCCAGCAGCTTGGGGCCCCACTACGAGCAGTACTTC
D: TRBD1; length: 15; V: TRBV6-1; J: TRBJ2-5; size: NA; CDR3: CASRAWDRGQETQYF; DNA: TGTGCCAGCAGAGCCTGGGACAGGGGGCAGGAGACCCAGTACTTC
D: TRBD2; length: 13; V: TRBV28; J: TRBJ2-7; size: NA; CDR3: CATQRGGTYEQYF; DNA: TGTGCCACCCAACGGGGGGGGACCTACGAGCAGTACTTC
D: TRBD2; length: 14; V: TRBV11-2; J: TRBJ2-1; size: NA; CDR3: CASSFGTSVNEQFF; DNA: TGTGCCAGCAGCTTCGGGACTAGCGTGAATGAGCAGTTCTTC
D: NA; length: 17; V: TRBV7-8; J: TRBJ1-4; size: NA; CDR3: CASSSSFLGGLEEKLFF; DNA: TGTGCCAGCTCTTCCAGTTTTTTAGGGGGGCTAGAGGAAAAACTGTTTTTT
D: TRBD1; length: 14; V: TRBV19; J: TRBJ2-2; size: NA; CDR3: CASRGQGERGELFF; DNA: TGTGCCAGTAGGGGACAGGGGGAGAGAGGGGAGCTGTTTTTT
D: NA; length: 18; V: TRBV5-1; J: TRBJ1-5; size: NA; CDR3: CASSPVPSGRGLNQPQHF; DNA: TGCGCCAGCAGCCCGGTCCCCAGTGGGAGGGGACTTAATCAGCCCCAGCATTTT
D: NA; length: 17; V: TRBV1; J: TRBJ2-7; size: NA; CDR3: CTSSQLGAGECSYEQYF; DNA: TGCACCAGCAGCCAATTGGGAGCGGGAGAGTGCTCCTACGAGCAGTACTTC
D: TRBD1; length: 16; V: TRBV18; J: TRBJ1-1; size: many; CDR3: CASSQLPGQENTEAFF; DNA: TGTGCCAGCTCTCAACTTCCGGGACAGGAGAACACTGAAGCTTTCTTT
D: NA; length: 16; V: TRBV10-3; J: TRBJ2-3; size: NA; CDR3: CAISEPAGIRSDTQYF; DNA: TGTGCCATCAGTGAGCCGGCAGGAATTAGGTCCGATACGCAGTATTTT
D: NA; length: 14; V: TRBV14; J: TRBJ1-5; size: NA; CDR3: CASSTWGVTQPQHF; DNA: TGTGCCAGCAGCACCTGGGGGGTAACTCAGCCCCAGCATTTT
D: NA; length: 13; V: TRBV2; J: TRBJ2-1; size: NA; CDR3: CASSEKVTYEQFF; DNA: TGTGCCAGCAGTGAAAAGGTGACTTATGAGCAGTTCTTC
D: NA; length: 11; V: TRBV20-1; J: TRBJ2-5; size: few; CDR3: CSAATGETQYF; DNA: TGCAGTGCTGCCACAGGGGAGACCCAGTACTTC
D: TRBD1; length: 16; V: TRBV5-8; J: TRBJ1-5; size: NA; CDR3: CASSLGAGGSNQPQHF; DNA: TGTGCCAGCAGCTTGGGCGCAGGGGGGAGCAATCAGCCCCAGCATTTT
D: TRBD2; length: 15; V: TRBV7-2; J: TRBJ2-3; size: NA; CDR3: CASSTTGTTADTQYF; DNA: TGTGCCAGCAGCACAACCGGGACTACCGCCGATACGCAGTATTTT
D: NA; length: 13; V: TRBV29-1; J: TRBJ2-3; size: NA; CDR3: CSVERGSTDTQYF; DNA: TGCAGCGTTGAACGGGGGTCCACAGATACGCAGTATTTT
D: TRBD1; length: 11; V: TRBV10-2; J: TRBJ1-1; size: NA; CDR3: CASKQGYEAFF; DNA: TGCGCCAGCAAACAGGGGTATGAAGCTTTCTTT
D: NA; length: 14; V: TRBV28; J: TRBJ1-2; size: NA; CDR3: CASSPHQGFSGYTF; DNA: TGTGCCAGCAGCCCCCACCAGGGCTTTAGTGGCTACACCTTC
D: NA; length: 14; V: TRBV10-3; J: TRBJ2-7; size: few; CDR3: CAMSLGGQSYEQYF; DNA: TGTGCCATGTCACTAGGAGGACAGTCCTACGAGCAGTACTTC
D: TRBD2; length: 19; V: TRBV27; J: TRBJ2-7; size: NA; CDR3: CASSLLSSGRAPGLYEQYF; DNA: TGTGCCAGCAGTTTATTATCTAGCGGGAGGGCCCCCGGGCTTTACGAGCAGTACTTC